One and the same sample provided the 14 T cell receptor beta chains below, sequenced in a study of spatial heterogeneity in lung cancer. Described time point: sample taken at primary tumor resection. TCRs were sequenced from unsorted whole RNA of tumor, nontumor lung or PBMC. TCRdb independently ran MiXCR on the 5' RACE reads; one entry per CDR3 protein. This sample has 9,500 to 12,000 distinct CDR3 sequences, with around 6.5% found just once. Sample: PBMCs, taken at surgery. These receptors came from a male donor with early-stage non-small cell lung cancer.

This clonotype was seen repeatedly, ten times or more. A library prepared for alpha chains yielded this beta chain as an off-target read; its size is of little meaning. This rearrangement joins TRBV20-1 to TRBJ1-5, with 7 bases identical to TRBD1. Germline V gene data show CDR1 as DFQATT and CDR2 as SNEGSKA (reference sequence). The CDR3 is 16 residues long. J gave up 3 bases and V 0 bases, and 8 bases lay outside the gene matches. This chain's CDR3 is CSARDPLGQDNQPQHF. For the CDR3, the DNA is TGCAGTGCTAGAGATCCCCTCGGACAGGACAATCAGCCCCAGCATTTT.

By its share, this clonotype is medium-sized (0.01 to 0.1%). For a library built for alpha chains, this beta chain is a stray read; little rests on its size. In nucleotides, the CDR3 is TGTGCCAGCAGCTTGGAGGCAGCCATTAATCAGCCCCAGCATTTT. It translates to CASSLEAAINQPQHF. The rearrangement uses TRBV5-5 and TRBJ1-5; no reliable D call. Germline loops: CDR1 SGHKS, CDR2 YYEKEE (reference sequence). Trimming removed 0 bases from V and 4 bases from J, with 11 bases in between. The CDR3 has 15 amino acids.

This clonotype occurred many times. For a library built for alpha chains, this beta chain is a stray read; little rests on its size. V and J are TRBV6-1 and TRBJ2-1; TRBD1 might be the D (6 bases). The V and J ends lost 2 bases and 2 bases respectively, with 19 bases between them. The CDR3 contains 18 residues. CDR1 MNHNS and CDR2 SASEGT come from the germline V gene. CDR3 region: CASSETRRTVFPYNEQFF. As DNA, the CDR3 is TGTGCCAGCAGTGAAACCCGGAGGACAGTTTTTCCCTACAATGAGCAGTTCTTC.

The sample holds many counts of this clonotype. A library prepared for alpha chains yielded this beta chain as an off-target read; its size is of little meaning. V and J are TRBV6-4 and TRBJ2-2; D gene unclear. The CDR3 covers 13 residues. Trimming stripped 0 bases from V and 4 bases from J, with 3 bases between. From germline, CDR1 is MRHNA and CDR2 SNTAGT. The CDR3 loop reads CASSDSSTGELFF. CDR3 bases: TGTGCCAGCAGTGACTCTAGCACCGGGGAGCTGTTTTTT.

This clonotype is medium-sized (0.01 to 0.1%) in the sample. This beta chain is off target for a library built for alpha chains, so its abundance means little. The chain is built from TRBV2 and TRBJ2-7; TRBD2 matches at 8 bases. Losses at the gene ends were 2 bases for V and 2 bases for J; bases not matched to a gene: 2. In germline, CDR1 is SNHLY, CDR2 FYNNEI. The CDR3 has 14 amino acids. CDR3 loop: CASSELAGTYEQYF. The CDR3 DNA sequence: TGTGCCAGCAGTGAACTAGCGGGTACCTACGAGCAGTACTTC.

Comments on this clonotype: Within a library made for alpha chains, this beta chain is off target, and its count is uninformative. The chain combines TRBV11-2 with TRBJ2-1; D is unresolved. Germline values: CDR1 SGHAT, CDR2 FQNNGV. This CDR3 is built from 19 residues. V was pared by 0 bases and J by 0 bases, with 18 bases between. The CDR3 DNA sequence: TGTGCCAGCAGCTTAGATGGTCGAGCGACGGTGAGCTCCTACAATGAGCAGTTCTTC. Translation gives CASSLDGRATVSSYNEQFF.

A remark on this clonotype: This beta chain is an unintended read in a library built for alpha chains; its size means little. The V gene is TRBV9, the J gene TRBJ2-7, with 9 bases lining up with TRBD1. The germline V gene encodes CDR1 SGDLS and CDR2 YYNGEE. With 2 bases clipped from V and 4 bases from J, the junction kept 7 bases outside the gene matches. The CDR3 covers 15 residues. The chain's CDR3 is CASSVAGTGSYEQYF. The DNA for the CDR3 is TGTGCCAGCAGCGTCGCCGGGACAGGGTCTTACGAGCAGTACTTC.

This clonotype was observed at least ten times. This beta chain was picked up by a library intended for alpha chains and is off target, so its count carries little meaning. V and J are TRBV4-3 and TRBJ2-1, with TRBD1 matching 10 bases. Germline V gene sequence: CDR1 LGHNA, CDR2 YSLEER. J was trimmed by 2 bases and V by 4 bases; bases with no gene match: 2. CDR3 size: 15 residues. CDR3 bases: TGCGCCAGCAGCCGAGGGACAGGGGCCTACAATGAGCAGTTCTTC. It codes for CASSRGTGAYNEQFF.

This clonotype was observed many times. The library was prepared for alpha chains; this beta chain is a stray read, so its frequency means little. This chain connects TRBV24-1 to TRBJ2-1, with 7 bases fitting TRBD1. V lost 5 bases, J lost 9 bases, and 6 bases stayed unmatched. The CDR3 runs 13 residues. Germline lookup yields CDR1 KGHDR and CDR2 SFDVKD. CDR3 nucleotides: TGTGCCACCAGTGGTAGGGGGCCGTCTGAGCAGTTCTTC. It yields the protein CATSGRGPSEQFF.

This clonotype rates as large (0.1 to 1%). This beta chain slipped into a library made for alpha chains as a stray read, so its size is not meaningful. The V call is TRBV7-9, the J call TRBJ2-1; the D is unclear. Trimming left V 5 bases short and J 5 bases short, with 16 bases between. This CDR3 has 15 amino acids. From germline, CDR1 is SEHNR and CDR2 FQNEAQ (reference sequence). The CDR3 loop is CASSDSLAVHNEQFF. CDR3 in DNA: TGTGCCAGCAGCGACTCCCTGGCCGTTCACAATGAGCAGTTCTTC.

This clonotype was detected ten times or more. For a library built for alpha chains, this beta chain is a stray read; little rests on its size. The gene calls are TRBV14 and TRBJ2-1; the match to TRBD2 covers 11 bases. The CDR3 spans 16 residues. CDR1 is SGHDN, CDR2 FVKESK, per germline. The ends lost 5 bases at V and 5 bases at J; junction bases unmatched: 8. The chain's CDR3 is CASSDLLAGGNNEQFF. The CDR3, as DNA: TGTGCCAGCAGCGATCTTCTAGCGGGAGGTAACAATGAGCAGTTCTTC.

The table lists this clonotype with many counts. A library prepared for alpha chains yielded this beta chain as an off-target read; its size is of little meaning. The genes are TRBV6-5 and TRBJ1-5; perhaps TRBD1 as D (6 bases). The CDR3 runs 15 residues. V was clipped by 0 bases and J by 6 bases, with 12 bases between them. Germline loops: CDR1 MNHEY, CDR2 SVGAGI. This CDR3 reads CASSYSSRGAQPQHF. The CDR3 coding sequence is TGTGCCAGCAGTTACTCGAGTAGGGGGGCTCAGCCCCAGCATTTT.

This clonotype has a handful of counts. Compared with germline, one end of the junction differs, possibly owing to a read error. Little can be read into the size of this beta chain, an off-target read in a library designed for alpha chains. The gene calls are TRBV6-2 or TRBV6-3 and TRBJ2-7; possibly TRBD1 or TRBD2 for D (5 bases each). The CDR3 consists of 15 residues. CDR1 MNHEY and CDR2 SVGEGT come from the germline V gene. In nucleotides, the CDR3 is TGTGCCAACAGTCGTTCAGGGAGCCGTCACTACGAGCAGTACTTC. Its translation is CANSRSGSRHYEQYF.

This clonotype was observed at least ten times. This beta chain came through as a stray read in a library set up for alpha chains, and its size says little. V gene TRBV6-5 combines with J gene TRBJ2-7, with D perhaps matching TRBD1 or TRBD2 (6 bases each). Germline V gene data show CDR1 as MNHEY and CDR2 as SVGAGI. CDR3 size: 13 residues. Trimming took 4 bases from V and 7 from J, leaving 14 bases between them. CDR3 sequence (DNA): TGTGCCAGCAGTTCGCCCCAGGGGAGGGAGCAGTACTTC. It yields the protein CASSSPQGREQYF.